This entry describes one T cell receptor beta chain. Its antigen is currently unknown. These data are taken from a study of T cell responses to AZD1222 COVID-19 vaccine. Study outcomes and limitations: Just five or six AZD1222 recipients tested seropositive at baseline. Of spike-specific TCRs, nearly half reportedly target regions left unmutated in variants.

Sequencing was performed with immunoSEQ multiplex PCR; in TCRdb, only in-frame clones are kept and a portion is missing. This table has more than 110,000 clones, roughly 90% appearing once. The sequence came from an adult who received the AZD1222 COVID-19 vaccine. The sequencing used peripheral blood, collected 28 days after the second AZD1222 dose.

In nucleotides, the CDR3 is TGTGCCAGCAGCTCCGGGAAGGGCACTGAAGCTTTCTTT. Translated: CASSSGKGTEAFF. The rearrangement joins TRBV7-2 to TRBJ1-1; D gene ambiguous. The germline V gene encodes CDR1 SGHTA and CDR2 FQGNSA. V lost 4 bases, J lost 4 bases, and 10 bases lay in between. This CDR3 is built from 13 residues.